The 10 T cell receptor beta chains in this list originate from one sample, sequenced in a study of T cell responses to AZD1222 COVID-19 vaccine. Sequencing was performed with immunoSEQ multiplex PCR; in TCRdb, only in-frame clones are kept and a portion is missing. The sample contains 65,000 to 75,000 clones, roughly four fifths of which appear only once. The sequencing used peripheral blood, collected on day 0 of AZD1222 vaccination. All receptors derive from an adult in good health.

This sequence joins TRBV5-1 and TRBJ1-2; TRBD1 agrees at 12 bases. V was pared by 0 bases and J by 4 bases, with 7 bases of the junction left unmatched. CDR1 and CDR2 from the germline V gene are SGHRS and YFSETQ. The CDR3 is 17 amino acids. CDR3 sequence: CASSLEGTGGRGYGYTF. In DNA form, the CDR3 reads TGCGCCAGCAGCTTGGAAGGGACAGGGGGCCGGGGCTATGGCTACACCTTC.

The rearrangement links TRBV3-1 (or the pseudogene TRBV3-2) to TRBJ2-7; D not resolved. With 0 bases removed from V and 6 bases from J, the gap between germline ends came to 12 bases. The CDR3 has 14 amino acids. Germline CDR1 reads LGHDT; CDR2 reads YNNKEL (reference sequence). The CDR3 coding sequence is TGTGCCAGCAGCCAAGAACCAAGCTCGGGCGAGCAGTACTTC. Amino acid sequence: CASSQEPSSGEQYF.

The chain uses TRBV19 and TRBJ1-4; D unresolved. V was pared by 7 bases and J by 7 bases, with 13 bases between. This CDR3 has 13 amino acids. From germline, CDR1 is LNHDA and CDR2 SQIVND (reference sequence). This CDR3 is CASTTGLGEKLFF. CDR3 DNA sequence: TGTGCCAGTACTACGGGCTTAGGTGAAAAACTGTTTTTT.

The chain employs TRBV2 and TRBJ1-1; D remains unclear. CDR1 SNHLY and CDR2 FYNNEI come from the germline V gene. The V and J ends lost 6 bases and 4 bases respectively, with 6 bases between them. This CDR3 spans 11 amino acids. The chain's CDR3 is CASRGGTEAFF. CDR3 nucleotides: TGTGCCAGCAGGGGTGGCACTGAAGCTTTCTTT.

This chain connects TRBV7-3 to TRBJ2-1; D might be TRBD1 (5 bases). CDR1 and CDR2 from the germline V gene are SGHTA and FQGTGA. V lost 2 bases and J 1 base, leaving 18 bases between the germline ends. The CDR3 contains 18 residues. The CDR3 loop reads CASSLGAIPHTSYNEQFF. DNA of the CDR3: TGTGCCAGCAGCTTAGGGGCTATTCCCCACACTTCCTACAATGAGCAGTTCTTC.

The chain couples TRBV30 to TRBJ2-3, with 7 bases matching TRBD2. V was clipped by 3 bases and J by 5 bases; unmatched bases: 8. This CDR3 is 14 amino acids long. Germline values: CDR1 GTSNPN, CDR2 SVGIG (reference sequence). CDR3 coding DNA: TGTGCCTGGAGACGCCGGGACTACGAAGATACGCAGTATTTT. This codes for CAWRRRDYEDTQYF.

V and J are TRBV19 and TRBJ1-2; D is undetermined. Germline V gene sequence: CDR1 LNHDA, CDR2 SQIVND (reference sequence). CDR3 length: 16 amino acids. Trimming took off 0 bases at V and 4 bases at J, with 15 bases between the two ends. Here the CDR3 reads CASSIDLQAAGYGYTF. CDR3 sequence (DNA): TGTGCCAGTAGTATAGACCTCCAGGCAGCTGGCTATGGCTACACCTTC.

This sequence joins TRBV5-5 and TRBJ1-5; the D is unclear. Germline CDR1 SGHKS, CDR2 YYEKEE (reference sequence). V lost 0 bases, J lost 4 bases, and 11 bases lay in between. This CDR3 comprises 15 residues. CDR3 protein: CASSLGVLENQPQHF. The CDR3 nucleotides are TGTGCCAGCAGCTTGGGAGTCCTCGAAAATCAGCCCCAGCATTTT.

The J gene is TRBJ1-2, the V gene TRBV20-1, with TRBD1 identical over 7 bases. V was pared by 3 bases and J by 4 bases, with 11 bases of the junction left unmatched. The CDR3 totals 15 residues. Germline-derived CDR1 and CDR2 are DFQATT and SNEGSKA (reference sequence). CDR3 DNA sequence: TGCAGTGCTAGTGGCAAAGGGGGCAGGGTCTATGGCTACACCTTC. This translates into CSASGKGGRVYGYTF.

This clone was observed a single time. The chain is built from TRBV3-1 (or the pseudogene TRBV3-2) and TRBJ2-3; D unresolved. CDR3 length: 16 residues. Trimming removed 0 bases at V and 2 bases at J, with 12 bases between. CDR1 and CDR2 from the germline V gene are LGHDT and YNNKEL (reference sequence). The CDR3 is CASSQDLGIATDTQYF. The CDR3 DNA is TGTGCCAGCAGCCAAGATCTTGGGATAGCCACAGATACGCAGTATTTT.